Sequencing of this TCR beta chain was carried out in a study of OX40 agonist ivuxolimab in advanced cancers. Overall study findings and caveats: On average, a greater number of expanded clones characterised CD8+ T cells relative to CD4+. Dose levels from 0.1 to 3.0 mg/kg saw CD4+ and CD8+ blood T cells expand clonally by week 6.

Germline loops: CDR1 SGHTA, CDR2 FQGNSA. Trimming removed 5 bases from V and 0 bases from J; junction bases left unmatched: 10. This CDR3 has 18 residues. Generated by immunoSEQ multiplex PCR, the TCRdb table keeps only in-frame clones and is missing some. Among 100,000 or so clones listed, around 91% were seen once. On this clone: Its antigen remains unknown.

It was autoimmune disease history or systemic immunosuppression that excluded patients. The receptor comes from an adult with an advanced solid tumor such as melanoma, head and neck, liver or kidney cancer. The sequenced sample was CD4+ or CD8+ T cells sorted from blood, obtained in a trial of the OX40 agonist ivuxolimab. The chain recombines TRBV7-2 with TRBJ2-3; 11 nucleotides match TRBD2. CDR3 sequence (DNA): TGTGCCAGCAGCAATACTAGCGGGAGAAGATATAGCACAGATACGCAGTATTTT. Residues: CASSNTSGRRYSTDTQYF.